Listed below are T cell receptor beta chains from one sample, sequenced in a study of CD8 T cells in ankylosing spondylitis. In TCRdb, the 5' RACE reads were re-called with MiXCR into one record per CDR3 protein. The sample includes 200,000 to 250,000 distinct CDR3 sequences, 7% to 8% of them seen just once. Specimen: blood, either unsorted or a sorted T cell fraction (not recorded which). The receptors here all came from a male donor with ankylosing spondylitis. Each CDR3 is given with its conserved first and last residue. D genes are given only for firm matches. Size is omitted from some rows. Given values are once, few, many or a class for expanded clones.

d_call,j_call,clone_size,v_call,cdr3_aa,cdr3_nt
TRBD2,TRBJ2-7,many,TRBV27,CASSLYPSSGNTYEQYF,TGTGCCAGCAGTTTATATCCCTCTAGCGGGAATACCTACGAGCAGTACTTC
.,TRBJ2-5,many,TRBV5-1,CASSLLGQIGETQYF,TGCGCCAGCAGCTTGTTGGGACAAATAGGGGAGACCCAGTACTTC
.,TRBJ2-5,many,TRBV7-9,CASSLLEPQETQYF,TGTGCCAGCAGCTTACTGGAGCCGCAAGAGACCCAGTACTTC
.,TRBJ2-1,many,TRBV12-3/TRBV12-4,CASSLGNTVEQFF,TGTGCCAGCAGTTTGGGGAACACTGTTGAGCAGTTCTTC
.,TRBJ2-7,many,TRBV25-1,CASPGPENYEQYF,TGTGCCAGCCCGGGCCCAGAGAACTACGAGCAGTACTTC
.,TRBJ1-1,many,TRBV12-3/TRBV12-4,CASSFGGTTEAFF,TGTGCCAGCAGTTTTGGGGGCACAACTGAAGCTTTCTTT
TRBD1,TRBJ1-2,many,TRBV7-9,CASSLQGAGNGYTF,TGTGCCAGCAGCCTACAGGGGGCGGGAAATGGCTACACCTTC
TRBD2,TRBJ2-3,few,TRBV7-2,CASSFPSGGGDTQYF,TGTGCCAGCAGCTTTCCTAGCGGGGGCGGAGATACGCAGTATTTT
.,TRBJ2-7,many,TRBV28,CASRTRLVGEQYF,TGTGCCAGCAGAACTAGACTAGTCGGTGAGCAGTACTTC
.,TRBJ1-1,many,TRBV7-2,CASSPIRGGTEAFF,TGTGCCAGCAGCCCCATAAGGGGCGGCACTGAAGCTTTCTTT
.,TRBJ1-4,many,TRBV12-3/TRBV12-4,CASSPVGGKLFF,TGTGCCAGCAGTCCGGTCGGAGGAAAACTGTTTTTT
.,TRBJ2-3,.,TRBV4-3,CASSQILASTDTQYF,TGCGCCAGCAGCCAAATATTGGCTAGCACAGATACGCAGTATTTT
.,TRBJ2-7,many,TRBV24-1,CATITGNEQYF,TGTGCCACCATAACAGGGAACGAGCAGTACTTC
TRBD1,TRBJ1-2,many,TRBV20-1,CSARDRQGAYYGYTF,TGCAGTGCTAGAGATCGGCAGGGGGCTTACTATGGCTACACCTTC
.,TRBJ1-3,many,TRBV4-3,CASSQDPGAQPGNTIYF,TGCGCCAGCAGCCAAGATCCGGGGGCGCAACCTGGAAACACCATATATTTT
.,TRBJ1-1,many,TRBV7-9,CASSIGTTEAFF,TGTGCCAGCAGCATAGGGACCACTGAAGCTTTCTTT
TRBD2,TRBJ2-2,many,TRBV5-1,CASGLAGATGELFF,TGCGCCAGCGGTTTGGCGGGAGCCACCGGGGAGCTGTTTTTT
.,TRBJ2-7,.,TRBV10-2,CASSESSGSYEQYF,TGCGCCAGCAGTGAGTCCTCCGGATCCTACGAGCAGTACTTC
.,TRBJ2-1,many,TRBV20-1,CSAPGLLPYNEQFF,TGCAGTGCTCCAGGGTTATTACCCTACAATGAGCAGTTCTTC
TRBD2,TRBJ2-1,few,TRBV27,CASSTSGNYNEQFF,TGTGCCAGCAGTACTAGCGGAAACTACAATGAGCAGTTCTTC
TRBD1,TRBJ2-5,.,TRBV6-1,CASSDDTGGQRETQYF,TGTGCCAGCAGTGACGATACAGGGGGCCAACGGGAGACCCAGTACTTC
.,TRBJ1-5,many,TRBV27,CASSQGFGNQPQHF,TGTGCCAGCAGCCAGGGCTTCGGCAATCAGCCCCAGCATTTT
.,TRBJ2-1,.,TRBV20-1,CSARGLWGYNEQFF,TGCAGTGCTAGAGGGCTCTGGGGTTACAATGAGCAGTTCTTC